This T cell receptor beta chain was profiled in a study of cytotoxic CD8 clonotypes in ibrutinib-treated CLL. Notes on the study in general: Sustained-remission and progressing patients were not sampled at matched times.

Libraries were prepared by immunoSEQ multiplex PCR; TCRdb keeps only in-frame clonotypes and omits some of them. The sample holds under 200,000 clones; 84% are singletons and the top ten take roughly 4.5%. Regarding this clone: Its antigen is still unknown.

This CDR3 region has 11 residues. Germline values: CDR1 DFQATT, CDR2 SNEGSKA (reference sequence). V was shortened by 2 bases and J by 10 bases, with 9 bases between the two germline ends. The specimen comprised PBMCs, sampled after 24 months of ibrutinib treatment. This TCR was recovered from a human donor with chronic lymphocytic leukemia. The chain combines TRBV20-1 with TRBJ1-3; D unclear. The CDR3: CSARSGETIYF. In DNA, the CDR3 is TGCAGTGCTAGATCCGGGGAAACCATATATTTT.